This TCR beta chain derives from a study of blood T cells in healthy people across ages. Primed by a sample-barcoded 5' primer and a J-beta primer mix, a second PCR proceeded for 7 to 11 cycles. From the 5' RACE reads, TCRdb called clonotypes with MiXCR, one entry per CDR3 protein. Of under 1 million distinct CDR3 sequences listed, around 43% are singletons. Comment on this clonotype: What it recognizes is unknown.

V was pared by 3 bases and J by 0 bases, with 15 bases between. The length of the CDR3 is 18 residues. Germline V CDR1 and CDR2: WSHSY, SAAADI. Study-wide findings and caveats: Strong correlation linked observed beta diversity and percent naive T cells.

Donation came from healthy Caucasian individuals in Russia who were aged about 6 to 95. The sequencing input was blood. The chain has TRBV10-2 and TRBJ2-6; D might be TRBD1 or TRBD2, each matching 5 bases. This TCR was sampled from a man in his sixties in good health. CDR3 DNA: TGCGCCAGCAGTGATGACGGGACGGACAACTCTGGGGCCAACGTCCTGACTTTC. Translation gives CASSDDGTDNSGANVLTF.